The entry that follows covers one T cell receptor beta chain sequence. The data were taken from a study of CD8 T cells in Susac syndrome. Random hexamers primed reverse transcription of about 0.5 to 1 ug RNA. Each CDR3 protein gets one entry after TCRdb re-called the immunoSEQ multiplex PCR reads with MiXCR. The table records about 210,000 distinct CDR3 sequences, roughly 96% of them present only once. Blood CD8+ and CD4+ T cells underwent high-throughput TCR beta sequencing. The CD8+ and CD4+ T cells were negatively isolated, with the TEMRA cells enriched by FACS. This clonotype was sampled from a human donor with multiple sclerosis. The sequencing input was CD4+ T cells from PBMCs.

CDR3 loop: CASSPIDRRNQPQHF. The DNA of the CDR3 is TGTGCCAGCAGTCCAATCGACAGACGCAATCAGCCCCAGCATTTT. The chain uses TRBV27 and TRBJ1-5; a possible D gene is TRBD1 (5 bases). Trimming shortened V by 5 bases and J by 2 bases, and 13 bases separated the two germline ends. CDR1 and CDR2 (germline): MNHEY, SMNVEV (reference sequence). The CDR3 consists of 15 residues.